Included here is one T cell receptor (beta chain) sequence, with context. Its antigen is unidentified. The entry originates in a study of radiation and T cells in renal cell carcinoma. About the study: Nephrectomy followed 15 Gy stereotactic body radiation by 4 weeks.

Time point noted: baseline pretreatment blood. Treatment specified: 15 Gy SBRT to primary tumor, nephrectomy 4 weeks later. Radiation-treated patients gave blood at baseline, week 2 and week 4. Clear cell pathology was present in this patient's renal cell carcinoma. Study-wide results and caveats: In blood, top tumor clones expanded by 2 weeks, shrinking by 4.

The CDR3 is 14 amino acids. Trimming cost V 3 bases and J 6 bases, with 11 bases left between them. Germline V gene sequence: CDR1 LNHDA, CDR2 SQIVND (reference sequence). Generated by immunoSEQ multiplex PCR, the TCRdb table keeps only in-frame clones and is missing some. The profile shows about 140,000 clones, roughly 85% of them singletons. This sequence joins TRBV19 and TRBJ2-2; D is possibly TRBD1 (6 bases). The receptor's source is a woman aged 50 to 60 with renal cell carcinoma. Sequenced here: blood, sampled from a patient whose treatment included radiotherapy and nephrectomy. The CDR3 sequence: CASSIQGQAGELFF. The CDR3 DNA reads TGTGCCAGTAGTATTCAGGGGCAGGCCGGGGAGCTGTTTTTT.